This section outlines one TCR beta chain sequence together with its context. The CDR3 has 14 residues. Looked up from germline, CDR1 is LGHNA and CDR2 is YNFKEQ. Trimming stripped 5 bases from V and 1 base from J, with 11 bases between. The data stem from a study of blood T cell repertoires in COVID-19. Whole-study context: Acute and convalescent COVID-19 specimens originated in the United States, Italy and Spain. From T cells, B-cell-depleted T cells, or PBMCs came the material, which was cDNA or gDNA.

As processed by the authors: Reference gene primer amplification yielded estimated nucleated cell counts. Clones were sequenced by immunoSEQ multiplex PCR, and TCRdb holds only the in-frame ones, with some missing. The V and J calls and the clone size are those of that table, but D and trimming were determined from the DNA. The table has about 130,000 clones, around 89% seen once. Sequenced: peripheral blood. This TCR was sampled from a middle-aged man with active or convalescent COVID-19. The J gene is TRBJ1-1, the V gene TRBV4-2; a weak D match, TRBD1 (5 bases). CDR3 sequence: CASSSNQGNTEAFF. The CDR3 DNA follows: TGTGCCAGCAGCTCTAATCAGGGGAACACTGAAGCTTTCTTT.